These 30 T cell receptor beta chains were all obtained from the same sample, sequenced in a study of blood T cell repertoires in COVID-19. Assay used: immunoSEQ multiplex PCR; TCRdb lists only in-frame clones, some missing. The data contain about 160,000 clones, 79% of them singletons. Material: peripheral blood. Receptors were obtained from a woman aged 60-75 years with COVID-19, enrolled during active disease.

The count of this clone is one. The J gene is TRBJ1-5, the V gene TRBV6-5; TRBD1 aligns across 7 bases. V gave up 7 bases and J gave up 5 bases; unmatched junction bases: 8. Germline lookup yields CDR1 MNHEY and CDR2 SVGAGI. The CDR3 covers 14 residues. This CDR3 is CASKRQGLDQPQHF. The CDR3 coding sequence is TGTGCCAGCAAACGACAGGGACTCGATCAGCCCCAGCATTTT.

The V call is TRBV11-1, the J call TRBJ1-1; D perhaps matches TRBD1 (5 bases). This CDR3 has 14 residues. The germline V gene has CDR1 SGHAT and CDR2 FQDESV (reference sequence). V dropped 5 bases and J dropped 8 bases, with 18 bases sitting between them. CDR3 in DNA: TGTGCCAGCAGCCATATTACAGCAGGGATCGAAGCTTTCTTT. This codes for CASSHITAGIEAFF. The full variable domain, rest sourced from reference TRBV11-1 and TRBJ1-1, is EAEVAQSPRYKITEKSQAVAFWCDPISGHATLYWYRQILGQGPELLVQFQDESVVDDSQLPKDRFSAERLKGVDSTLKIQPAELGDSAMYLCASSHITAGIEAFFGQGTRLTVV.

The rearrangement joins TRBV18 to TRBJ2-1; 9 bases are a match to TRBD1. Trimming removed 3 bases from V and 5 bases from J; junction bases left unmatched: 5. CDR1 KGHSH and CDR2 LQKENI come from the germline V gene. This CDR3 is built from 15 residues. CDR3 in amino acids: CASSPGQGWDNEQFF. CDR3 nucleotides: TGTGCCAGCTCACCCGGACAGGGGTGGGACAATGAGCAGTTCTTC. The full variable domain, rest sourced from reference TRBV18 and TRBJ2-1, is NAGVMQNPRHLVRRRGQEARLRCSPMKGHSHVYWYRQLPEEGLKFMVYLQKENIIDESGMPKERFSAEFPKEGPSILRIQQVVRGDSAAYFCASSPGQGWDNEQFFGPGTRLTVL.

This clone was found once. V usage is TRBV25-1 and J usage is TRBJ1-4; weak D call: TRBD1 (6 bases). Deletions cut 1 base from V and 6 bases from J, with 12 bases between. The CDR3 has 15 residues. CDR1 and CDR2 (germline): MGHDK, SYGVNS. The CDR3 DNA reads TGTGCCAGCAGTGAATCGTGGGGGCGAGATGAAAAACTGTTTTTT. It specifies CASSESWGRDEKLFF.

This clone appeared once. CDR3: CASSPGQDITDTQYF. The CDR3 nucleotides are TGTGCCAGCAGTCCTGGACAGGATATCACAGATACGCAGTATTTT. The chain is built from TRBV7-3 and TRBJ2-3, with 7 positions matching TRBD1. The CDR3 has 15 residues. The germline V gene has CDR1 SGHTA and CDR2 FQGTGA. J was trimmed by 2 bases and V by 6 bases; bases with no gene match: 8.

The chain is built from TRBV27 and TRBJ2-7, with TRBD1 matching 10 bases. The germline V gene has CDR1 MNHEY and CDR2 SMNVEV (reference sequence). The junction had 3 bases not matched to a gene; V was cut back by 5 bases and J by 5 bases. CDR3 length equals 13 residues. CDR3 DNA sequence: TGTGCCAGCAGTCGACAGGGGGCCCACGAGCAGTACTTC. Translated: CASSRQGAHEQYF.

The chain has TRBV19 and TRBJ1-1, with no clear D. V dropped 4 bases and J dropped 0 bases, with 6 bases sitting between them. The CDR3 has 13 amino acids. Germline V lookup: CDR1 LNHDA, CDR2 SQIVND (reference sequence). For the CDR3, the DNA is TGTGCCAGTAGTAACACAATGAACACTGAAGCTTTCTTT. Translation: CASSNTMNTEAFF.

The V call is TRBV5-4, the J call TRBJ2-7; D is possibly TRBD2 (5 bases). The V gene lost 3 bases and the J gene lost 3 bases, with 13 bases spanning the gap. In germline, CDR1 is SGHNT, CDR2 YYREEE (reference sequence). This CDR3 is built from 14 residues. CDR3 nucleotide sequence: TGTGCCAGCAGCTCATCCCTAGCCCTCTACGAGCAGTACTTC. Protein product: CASSSSLALYEQYF.

V usage is TRBV28 and J usage is TRBJ1-5, with D unclear. The CDR3 loop spans 16 amino acids. Germline V CDR1 and CDR2: MDHEN, SYDVKM. V dropped 2 bases and J dropped 2 bases, with 13 bases sitting between them. The CDR3 reads CASSLEPGVGNQPQHF. The CDR3 nucleotides are TGTGCCAGCAGTTTAGAGCCGGGAGTCGGCAATCAGCCCCAGCATTTT.

This clone was counted a single time. The chain employs TRBV7-9 and TRBJ1-4; weak D call: TRBD1 (6 bases). This CDR3 has 12 amino acids. Germline loops: CDR1 SEHNR, CDR2 FQNEAQ (reference sequence). V dropped 5 bases and J dropped 13 bases, with 14 bases sitting between them. CDR3 amino acids: CASSVDRIRLFF. The CDR3 nucleotides are TGTGCCAGCAGCGTTGACAGGATTAGACTGTTTTTT.

The chain combines TRBV2 with TRBJ2-5; 9 bases map to TRBD1. V was clipped by 2 bases and J by 14 bases; unmatched bases: 12. The CDR3 has 14 amino acids. CDR1 SNHLY and CDR2 FYNNEI come from the germline V gene. CDR3 sequence reads: CASSERWTGVTFYF. In DNA, the CDR3 is TGTGCCAGCAGTGAACGCTGGACAGGGGTCACATTCTACTTC.

This clone showed up just a few times. The chain recombines TRBV19 with TRBJ1-3; 7 positions match TRBD1. Germline V gene lookup returns CDR1 LNHDA and CDR2 SQIVND (reference sequence). V shed 5 bases, J shed 0 bases, and the junction held 13 bases outside the gene matches. This CDR3 has 18 amino acids. The CDR3 nucleotides are TGTGCCAGTAGTCCCAAGCGGACAGGAGATGGCTCTGGAAACACCATATATTTT. Residues: CASSPKRTGDGSGNTIYF.

The chain has TRBV19 and TRBJ2-1, with D perhaps TRBD1 (5 bases). Trimming shortened V by 7 bases and J by 0 bases, and 16 bases separated the two germline ends. This CDR3 spans 16 amino acids. Germline V gives CDR1 LNHDA, CDR2 SQIVND (reference sequence). DNA of the CDR3: TGTGCCAGTACCTCCCAGGGTGGGATCTCCTACAATGAGCAGTTCTTC. It yields the protein CASTSQGGISYNEQFF.

The J gene is TRBJ2-3, the V gene TRBV5-1; 7 positions match TRBD2. Germline lookup yields CDR1 SGHRS and CDR2 YFSETQ. The CDR3 consists of 14 residues. V lost 5 bases, J lost 0 bases, and 3 bases stayed unmatched. This chain's CDR3 is CASRLATSTDTQYF. The CDR3 DNA reads TGCGCCAGCAGACTAGCGACTAGCACAGATACGCAGTATTTT.

The chain joins TRBV19 to TRBJ1-5; 8 bases are a match to TRBD1. Germline CDR1 is LNHDA and CDR2 is SQIVND (reference sequence). The trim removed 3 bases at V and 4 bases at J, leaving 5 bases unmatched. The CDR3 runs 15 residues. The CDR3, as DNA: TGTGCCAGTAGTATTCTCTACAGGGGGAATCAGCCCCAGCATTTT. Translation gives CASSILYRGNQPQHF.

The genes are TRBV6-5 and TRBJ2-2; 9 bases line up with TRBD1. There are 15 residues in the CDR3. Germline trimming cut 2 bases from V and 6 bases from J; bases unmatched to any gene: 4. Germline V CDR1 and CDR2: MNHEY, SVGAGI. CDR3 DNA sequence: TGTGCCAGCAGTTACCCGGGACAGGGAGCCGGGGAGCTGTTTTTT. Translation: CASSYPGQGAGELFF.

V and J are TRBV2 and TRBJ2-3; TRBD2 agrees at 7 bases. Germline CDR1 SNHLY, CDR2 FYNNEI. V lost 3 bases and J lost 8; bases outside the gene matches: 2. The CDR3 extends over 12 amino acids. CDR3 sequence: CASSDRGGTQYF. In DNA form, the CDR3 reads TGTGCCAGCAGTGATCGCGGGGGTACGCAGTATTTT.

This chain uses TRBV19 with TRBJ2-3; D ambiguous. The CDR3 spans 11 residues. Germline V lookup: CDR1 LNHDA, CDR2 SQIVND (reference sequence). Trimming took 3 bases from V and 5 from J, leaving 3 bases between them. CDR3 residues: CASSIKDTQYF. The CDR3 nucleotides are TGTGCCAGTAGTATTAAAGATACGCAGTATTTT. Full variable domain (remainder filled in from reference TRBV19 and TRBJ2-3): DGGITQSPKYLFRKEGQNVTLSCEQNLNHDAMYWYRQDPGQGLRLIYYSQIVNDFQKGDIAEGYSVSREKKESFPLTVTSAQKNPTAFYLCASSIKDTQYFGPGTRLTVL.

This rearrangement joins TRBV19 to TRBJ2-5, with 7 bases aligning to TRBD2. Germline V gene sequence: CDR1 LNHDA, CDR2 SQIVND (reference sequence). The CDR3 is 14 residues long. Trimming removed 0 bases from V and 7 bases from J; junction bases left unmatched: 5. The CDR3 reads CASSIEGGTATQYF. In DNA form, the CDR3 reads TGTGCCAGTAGTATAGAGGGGGGGACGGCGACCCAGTACTTC.

The chain couples TRBV5-1 to TRBJ1-2; 10 bases are shared with TRBD1. V shed 3 bases and J 6 bases; nucleotides not matched to a gene: 11. Per germline, CDR1 SGHRS and CDR2 YFSETQ. The CDR3 is 16 residues long. The CDR3: CASSSGQGIYSHGYTF. Written as DNA, the CDR3 is TGCGCCAGCAGCTCGGGACAGGGGATATATAGCCATGGCTACACCTTC. Full variable domain (remainder filled in from reference TRBV5-1 and TRBJ1-2): KAGVTQTPRYLIKTRGQQVTLSCSPISGHRSVSWYQQTPGQGLQFLFEYFSETQRNKGNFPGRFSGRQFSNSRSEMNVSTLELGDSALYLCASSSGQGIYSHGYTFGSGTRLTVV.

This clone was picked up many times. The chain joins TRBV15 to TRBJ1-1, with 8 bases that match TRBD1. Losses at the gene ends were 0 bases for V and 2 bases for J; bases not matched to a gene: 11. CDR1 LNHNV and CDR2 YYDKDF come from the germline V gene (reference sequence). CDR3 length equals 18 residues. The CDR3, as DNA: TGTGCCACCAGCAGAGATTTTGGGCAGGGGGCAACAAACACTGAAGCTTTCTTT. This codes for CATSRDFGQGATNTEAFF.

This chain links TRBV6-5 with TRBJ2-1; weak D call: TRBD2 (6 bases). Trimming shortened V by 5 bases and J by 11 bases, and 13 bases separated the two germline ends. The V gene's germline CDR1 is MNHEY and CDR2 SVGAGI. The length of the CDR3 is 12 residues. CDR3 DNA sequence: TGTGCCAGCAGTCTACAGACTAGTAAGCAGTTCTTC. Protein sequence: CASSLQTSKQFF.

The V and J genes are TRBV25-1 and TRBJ2-3, with 12 bases lining up with TRBD2. The CDR3 covers 17 residues. V trimming: 7 bases; J trimming: 4 bases; junction bases outside the gene matches: 12. CDR1 and CDR2 from the germline V gene are MGHDK and SYGVNS. CDR3 nucleotides: TGTGCCAGCATAGGACTAGCGGGACCCGGGGTAGCAGATACGCAGTATTTT. Translation gives CASIGLAGPGVADTQYF.

The chain recombines TRBV2 with TRBJ2-2, with a tentative D call TRBD1 (5 bases). This CDR3 spans 14 amino acids. The ends were cut back, 7 bases at V and 1 base at J, with 10 bases in the middle. Germline CDR1 is SNHLY and CDR2 is FYNNEI. The CDR3 reads CASKLGQNTGELFF. CDR3 bases: TGTGCCAGCAAACTGGGGCAGAACACCGGGGAGCTGTTTTTT.

The chain carries TRBV29-1 and TRBJ2-1; 7 nucleotides line up with TRBD1. This CDR3 has 15 residues. With V trimmed by 6 bases and J by 5 bases, 13 bases remained unmatched. Germline CDR1 and CDR2: SQVTM and ANQGSEA. The CDR3: CSVKTGYHGDNEQFF. The DNA for the CDR3 is TGCAGCGTCAAGACAGGGTATCATGGGGACAATGAGCAGTTCTTC.

This chain connects TRBV10-3 to TRBJ1-5; 9 bases match TRBD1. Per the germline V gene, CDR1 is ENHRY and CDR2 is SYGVKD. This CDR3 spans 16 amino acids. The V gene end was trimmed by 0 bases and the J gene end by 7 bases; junction bases not matched to a gene: 7. The DNA for the CDR3 is TGTGCCATCAGTGAGTCTCGGACAGGGGAAGGCCAGCCCCAGCATTTT. Protein: CAISESRTGEGQPQHF.

This chain uses TRBV19 with TRBJ2-1; TRBD2 matches at 8 bases. This CDR3 comprises 18 residues. V shed 3 bases and J 0 bases; nucleotides not matched to a gene: 10. Germline CDR1 and CDR2: LNHDA and SQIVND (reference sequence). CDR3 sequence reads: CASSMRASGWSSYNEQFF. In DNA form, the CDR3 reads TGTGCCAGTAGTATGCGGGCTAGCGGGTGGAGCTCCTACAATGAGCAGTTCTTC.

The chain is built from TRBV3-1 (or the pseudogene TRBV3-2) and TRBJ1-6; 9 bases are shared with TRBD1. The CDR3 spans 16 residues. Germline V gene sequence: CDR1 LGHDT, CDR2 YNNKEL (reference sequence). V lost 8 bases, J lost 9 bases, and 14 bases stayed unmatched. CDR3 protein: CASGETGGLISSPLHF. The CDR3 DNA reads TGTGCCAGCGGGGAAACAGGGGGCCTTATTAGTTCACCCCTCCACTTT.

The chain recombines TRBV6-5 with TRBJ2-7; TRBD1 is a possible D gene (6 bases). CDR1 MNHEY and CDR2 SVGAGI come from the germline V gene. V lost 6 bases, J lost 2 bases, and 14 bases lay in between. The CDR3 runs 14 residues. CDR3 residues: CASSPAWDTYEQYF. The CDR3 nucleotides read TGTGCCAGCAGCCCCGCTTGGGACACCTACGAGCAGTACTTC.

This clone was observed a handful of times. V and J are TRBV24-1 and TRBJ2-2; 11 bases agree with TRBD2. After removal of 3 bases from V and 1 base from J, the junction contained 6 bases not matched to a gene. CDR1 and CDR2 from the germline V gene are KGHDR and SFDVKD. The CDR3 loop spans 18 amino acids. The CDR3 spells CATSDTAGTSGNTGELFF. CDR3 nucleotides: TGTGCCACCAGTGATACGGCCGGGACTAGCGGGAACACCGGGGAGCTGTTTTTT.